This TCR beta chain was sequenced during a study of T cells in Graves' hyperthyroidism and ophthalmopathy. Study-level background: Prior to any treatment, at the point of initial diagnosis, peripheral blood was collected. Study outcomes and limitations: Stable hyperthyroidism was told apart from ophthalmopathy by a model built on 13 V-J features.

Pregnant or lactating patients were excluded, as were those with uncontrolled infection or other autoimmune disease. About this clonotype itself: Antigen specificity is unknown.

RNA transcripts provided the source from which TCR beta CDR3 regions were amplified. First-round RT-PCR targeting the TCR CDR3 was performed with the HTBI primer set. One entry per CDR3 protein, called by TCRdb with MiXCR from the multiplex PCR reads. This table has 480,000 or so distinct CDR3 sequences, roughly 14% appearing once. V lost 5 bases, J lost 4 bases, and 18 bases lay in between. The CDR3 contains 16 residues. Germline V CDR1 and CDR2: LNHDA, SQIVND (reference sequence). The receptor was derived from a young woman with Graves' hyperthyroidism. The rearrangement joins TRBV19 to TRBJ1-3, with D tentatively TRBD1 (5 bases). The sequenced material came from blood. This CDR3 is CASSSRTLNLGNTIYF. The CDR3 nucleotides are TGTGCCAGTAGTTCCCGGACACTCAACTTAGGAAACACCATATATTTT.